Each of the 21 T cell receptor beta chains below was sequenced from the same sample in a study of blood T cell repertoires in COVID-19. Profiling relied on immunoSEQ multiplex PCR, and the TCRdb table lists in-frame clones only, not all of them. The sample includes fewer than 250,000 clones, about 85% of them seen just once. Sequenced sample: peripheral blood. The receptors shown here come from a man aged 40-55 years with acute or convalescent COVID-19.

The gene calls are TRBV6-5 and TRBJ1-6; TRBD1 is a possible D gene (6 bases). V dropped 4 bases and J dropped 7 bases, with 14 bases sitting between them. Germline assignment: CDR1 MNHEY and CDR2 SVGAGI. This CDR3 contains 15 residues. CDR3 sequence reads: CASSWSTGANSPLHF. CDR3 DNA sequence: TGTGCCAGCAGTTGGTCGACAGGCGCAAATTCACCCCTCCACTTT.

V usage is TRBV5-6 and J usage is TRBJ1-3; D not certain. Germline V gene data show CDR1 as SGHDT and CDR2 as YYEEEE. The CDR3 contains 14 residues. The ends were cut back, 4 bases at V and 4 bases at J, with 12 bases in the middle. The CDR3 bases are TGTGCCAGCAGCGTCCCGGCGGCCGGAAACACCATATATTTT. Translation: CASSVPAAGNTIYF.

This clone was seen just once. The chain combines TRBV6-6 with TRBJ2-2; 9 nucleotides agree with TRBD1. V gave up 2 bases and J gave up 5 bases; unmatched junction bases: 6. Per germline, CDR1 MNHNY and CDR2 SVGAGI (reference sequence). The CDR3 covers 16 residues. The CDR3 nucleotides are TGTGCCAGCAGTTACCTACAGGGGGCGGGGACCGGGGAGCTGTTTTTT. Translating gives CASSYLQGAGTGELFF.

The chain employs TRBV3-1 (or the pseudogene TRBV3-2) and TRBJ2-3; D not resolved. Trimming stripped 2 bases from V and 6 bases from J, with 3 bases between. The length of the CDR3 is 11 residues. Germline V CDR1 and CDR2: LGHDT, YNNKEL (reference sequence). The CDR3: CASSQTDTQYF. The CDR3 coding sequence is TGTGCCAGCAGCCAAACTGATACGCAGTATTTT.

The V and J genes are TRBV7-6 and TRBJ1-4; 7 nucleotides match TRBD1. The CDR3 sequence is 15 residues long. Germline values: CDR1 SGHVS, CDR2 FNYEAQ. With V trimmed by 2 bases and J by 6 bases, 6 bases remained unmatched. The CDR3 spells CASSLSWTGDEKLFF. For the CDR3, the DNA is TGTGCCAGCAGCTTAAGTTGGACAGGAGATGAAAAACTGTTTTTT.

The CDR3 loop reads CASSEPGLARDTQYF. The CDR3 DNA follows: TGTGCCAGCAGTGAACCGGGACTAGCCAGAGATACGCAGTATTTT. The rearrangement uses TRBV6-1 and TRBJ2-3, with 9 bases aligning to TRBD2. The J segment lost 5 bases and the V segment lost 2 bases, leaving 5 bases of the junction unmatched. The V gene's germline CDR1 is MNHNS and CDR2 SASEGT. The CDR3 has 15 residues.

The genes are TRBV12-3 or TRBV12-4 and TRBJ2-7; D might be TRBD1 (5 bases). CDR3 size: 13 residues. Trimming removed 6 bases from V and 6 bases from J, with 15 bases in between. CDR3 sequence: CASRNSGLGEQYF. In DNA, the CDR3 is TGTGCCAGCAGAAATTCAGGGCTGGGCGAGCAGTACTTC.

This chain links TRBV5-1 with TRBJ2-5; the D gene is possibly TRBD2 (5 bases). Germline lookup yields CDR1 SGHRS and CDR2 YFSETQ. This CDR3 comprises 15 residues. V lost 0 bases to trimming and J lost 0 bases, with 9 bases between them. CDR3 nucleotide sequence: TGCGCCAGCAGCTTGGCGTCGGGAAACCAAGAGACCCAGTACTTC. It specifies CASSLASGNQETQYF.

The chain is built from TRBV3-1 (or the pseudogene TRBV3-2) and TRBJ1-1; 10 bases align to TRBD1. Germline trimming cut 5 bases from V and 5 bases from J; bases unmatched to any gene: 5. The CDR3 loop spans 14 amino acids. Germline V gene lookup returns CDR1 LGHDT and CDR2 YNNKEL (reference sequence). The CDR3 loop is CASSWDRGGTEAFF. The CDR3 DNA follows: TGTGCCAGCAGCTGGGACAGGGGTGGAACTGAAGCTTTCTTT.

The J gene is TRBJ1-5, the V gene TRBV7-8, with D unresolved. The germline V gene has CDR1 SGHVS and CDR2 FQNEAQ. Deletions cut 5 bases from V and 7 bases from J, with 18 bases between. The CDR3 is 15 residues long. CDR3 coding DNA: TGTGCCAGCAGCGGGGAAGGAGGTCCGGGGCAGCCCCAGCATTTT. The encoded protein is CASSGEGGPGQPQHF.

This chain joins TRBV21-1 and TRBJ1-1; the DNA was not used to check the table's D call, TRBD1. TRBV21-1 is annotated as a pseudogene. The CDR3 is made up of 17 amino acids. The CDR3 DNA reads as TGTGCCAGCAGCAAAGTTTCTCTTGGGGCTGATAAGACTGAAGCTTTCTTT. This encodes CASSKVSLGADKTEAFF.

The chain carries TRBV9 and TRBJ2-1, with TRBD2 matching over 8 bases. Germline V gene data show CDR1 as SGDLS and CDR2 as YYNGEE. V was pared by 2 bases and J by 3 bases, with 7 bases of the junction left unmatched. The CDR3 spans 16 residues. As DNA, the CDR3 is TGTGCCAGCAGCGTCCTAGGCAGCGGGGGCTACAATGAGCAGTTCTTC. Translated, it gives CASSVLGSGGYNEQFF. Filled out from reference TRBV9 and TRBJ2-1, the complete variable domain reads DSGVTQTPKHLITATGQRVTLRCSPRSGDLSVYWYQQSLDQGLQFLIQYYNGEERAKGNILERFSAQQFPDLHSELNLSSLELGDSALYFCASSVLGSGGYNEQFFGPGTRLTVL.

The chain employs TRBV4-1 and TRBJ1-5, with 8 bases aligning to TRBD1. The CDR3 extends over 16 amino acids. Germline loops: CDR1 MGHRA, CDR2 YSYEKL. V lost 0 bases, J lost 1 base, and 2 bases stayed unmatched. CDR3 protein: CASSQDDRGSNQPQHF. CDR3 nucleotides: TGCGCCAGCAGCCAAGATGACAGGGGAAGCAATCAGCCCCAGCATTTT.

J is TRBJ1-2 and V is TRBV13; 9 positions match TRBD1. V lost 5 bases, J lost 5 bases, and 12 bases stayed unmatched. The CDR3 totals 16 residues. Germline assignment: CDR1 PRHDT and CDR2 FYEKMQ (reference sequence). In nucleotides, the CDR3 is TGTGCCAGCAGCATAGCCCGGGACAGGGTTCGGTATGGCTACACCTTC. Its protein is CASSIARDRVRYGYTF.

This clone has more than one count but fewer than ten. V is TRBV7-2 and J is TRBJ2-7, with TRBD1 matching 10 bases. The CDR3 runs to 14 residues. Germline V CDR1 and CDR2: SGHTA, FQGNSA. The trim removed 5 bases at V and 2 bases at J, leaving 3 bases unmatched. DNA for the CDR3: TGTGCCAGCAGCGCCGACAGGGGGCCCTACGAGCAGTACTTC. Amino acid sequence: CASSADRGPYEQYF.

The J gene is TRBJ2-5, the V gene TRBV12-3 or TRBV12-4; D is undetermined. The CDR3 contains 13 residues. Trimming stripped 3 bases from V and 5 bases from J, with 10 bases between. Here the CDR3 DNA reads TGTGCCAGCAGTTTTCGGTTGCGCGAGACCCAGTACTTC. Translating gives CASSFRLRETQYF.

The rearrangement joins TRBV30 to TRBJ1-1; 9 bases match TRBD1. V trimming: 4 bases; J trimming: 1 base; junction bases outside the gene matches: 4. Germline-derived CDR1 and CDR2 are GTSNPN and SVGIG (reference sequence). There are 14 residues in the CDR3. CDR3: CAWNTGGSNTEAFF. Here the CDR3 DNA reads TGTGCCTGGAATACAGGGGGCTCGAACACTGAAGCTTTCTTT.

The CDR3 region has the DNA TGTGCCAGCAGTTTAGGGGGGCCTGGCGGCCACACCTTC. This translates into CASSLGGPGGHTF. The chain has TRBV12-3 or TRBV12-4 and TRBJ1-2; tentative D call: TRBD1 (6 bases). V lost 1 base and J lost 12, with 15 bases in between. The CDR3 length is 13 residues.

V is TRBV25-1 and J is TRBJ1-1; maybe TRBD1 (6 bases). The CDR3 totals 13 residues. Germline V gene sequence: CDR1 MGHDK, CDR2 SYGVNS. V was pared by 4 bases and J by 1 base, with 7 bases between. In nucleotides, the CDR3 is TGTGCCAGCAGTGCACAGGGGAACACTGAAGCTTTCTTT. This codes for CASSAQGNTEAFF.

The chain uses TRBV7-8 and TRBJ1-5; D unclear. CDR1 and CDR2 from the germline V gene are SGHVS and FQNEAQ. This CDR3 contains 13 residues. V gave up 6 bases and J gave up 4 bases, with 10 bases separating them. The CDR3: CASSRIQNQPQHF. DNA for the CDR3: TGTGCCAGCAGTCGTATTCAGAATCAGCCCCAGCATTTT.

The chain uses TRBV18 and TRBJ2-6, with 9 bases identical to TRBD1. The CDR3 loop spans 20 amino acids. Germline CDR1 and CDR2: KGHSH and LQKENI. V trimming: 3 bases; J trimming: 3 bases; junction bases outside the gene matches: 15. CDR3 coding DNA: TGTGCCAGCTCACCCCTCCCAGGGACAGGGACATCGCTTGGGGCCAACGTCCTGACTTTC. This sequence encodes CASSPLPGTGTSLGANVLTF.